This T cell receptor (beta chain) stems from a study of Ad26.COV2.S vaccination and SARS-CoV-2 variants. Study summary: Administration of Ad26.COV2.S was intramuscular, either once or twice 56 days apart. General study findings and limits: TCR breadth and depth analyses may have underestimated total T cell responses.

The assay was immunoSEQ multiplex PCR, and TCRdb's table has in-frame clones only and misses some. The repertoire holds around 450,000 clones, with around 91% as singletons. As to this clone: The antigen is unknown. One junction end disagrees with the germline gene, perhaps due to a read error.

Germline V lookup: CDR1 SGHAT, CDR2 FQNNGV. The CDR3 contains 11 residues. Treatment specified: about 20 received Ad26.COV2.S at low or high dose, single or two shots; about 5 received placebo; per-sample allocation not given. Sample collection was performed on day 63 after the first vaccine or placebo injection. This sequence was found in a person between 18 and 65 years old who received the Ad26.COV2.S COVID-19 vaccine or a placebo. This specimen consisted of peripheral blood, obtained in a trial of Ad26.COV2.S vaccine versus placebo. The chain couples TRBV11-2 to TRBJ2-5, with D unresolved. CDR3 nucleotides: TGTGCCAGCAGCACCCAACAGACCCAGTACTTC. Protein sequence: CASSTQQTQYF.